This TCR beta chain was recovered during a study of T cell responses to AZD1222 COVID-19 vaccine. Trimming pared 1 base from V and 5 bases from J, leaving 8 bases between. The CDR3 length is 13 residues. From germline, CDR1 is SGHRS and CDR2 YFSETQ. Only in-frame clones appear in the TCRdb table, and some are missing; sequencing was by immunoSEQ multiplex PCR. Among around 120,000 clones listed, about nine tenths were seen once. Study-wide points: After the peak T cell response, and only then, were repertoires sampled. The donors showed a predominance of white British ancestry and of females, with possible underestimation of clonal diversity. Spike-specific TCR breadth and depth went up after people got two AZD1222 doses.

As to this clone: Antigen: not known.

V and J are TRBV5-1 and TRBJ2-3; D perhaps matches TRBD2 (5 bases). Source: peripheral blood, taken on day 0 of AZD1222 vaccination. The source is an adult in good health. The DNA of the CDR3 is TGCGCCAGCAGCTTGTTTGAGGGAGATACGCAGTATTTT. It yields the protein CASSLFEGDTQYF. The variable domain in full, completed from reference TRBV5-1 and TRBJ2-3, reads KAGVTQTPRYLIKTRGQQVTLSCSPISGHRSVSWYQQTPGQGLQFLFEYFSETQRNKGNFPGRFSGRQFSNSRSEMNVSTLELGDSALYLCASSLFEGDTQYFGPGTRLTVL.